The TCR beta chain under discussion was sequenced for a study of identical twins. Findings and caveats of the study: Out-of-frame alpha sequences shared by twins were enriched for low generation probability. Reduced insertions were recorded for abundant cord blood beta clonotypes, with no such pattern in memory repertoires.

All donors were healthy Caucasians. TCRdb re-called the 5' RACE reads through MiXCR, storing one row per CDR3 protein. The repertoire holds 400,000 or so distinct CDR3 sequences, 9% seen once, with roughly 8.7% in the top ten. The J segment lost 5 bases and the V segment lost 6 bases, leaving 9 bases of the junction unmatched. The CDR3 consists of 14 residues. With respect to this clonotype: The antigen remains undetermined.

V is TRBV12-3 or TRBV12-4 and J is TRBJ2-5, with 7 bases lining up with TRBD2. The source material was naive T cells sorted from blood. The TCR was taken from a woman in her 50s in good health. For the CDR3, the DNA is TGTGCCAGCAGCAACCCTTGGGAGGGGGAGACCCAGTACTTC. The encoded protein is CASSNPWEGETQYF.